This is a list of T cell receptor beta chains from one sample in a study of PD-L1 blockade in urothelial cancer. The repertoire was sequenced with immunoSEQ multiplex PCR; TCRdb's copy has only in-frame clones and lacks some. Of tens of thousands of clones listed, around 80% are singletons. The specimen comprised PBMCs, sampled around atezolizumab (anti-PD-L1) treatment. These receptor sequences come from a man between 60 and 75 years old with urothelial cancer. Each CDR3 is given with its conserved first and last residue. D genes are given only for firm matches. Some rows mark clone size as missing; the rest say once, few, many or name a class of expanded clone.

v_gene	j_gene	d_gene	abundance	CDR3aa	CDR3nt
TRBV18	TRBJ2-1	TRBD1	NA	CASSPEGTGNYNEQFF	TGTGCCAGCTCACCAGAGGGGACAGGGAACTACAATGAGCAGTTCTTC
TRBV5-6	TRBJ1-4	TRBD1	NA	CASSPRTGDINEKLFF	TGTGCCAGCAGCCCGAGGACAGGGGATATTAATGAAAAACTGTTTTTT
TRBV7-2	TRBJ2-7	TRBD2	NA	CASIKLAGGPYEQYF	TGTGCCAGCATCAAATTAGCGGGAGGGCCCTACGAGCAGTACTTC
TRBV2	TRBJ2-2	TRBD2	NA	CASSESGTINGELFF	TGTGCCAGCAGTGAGTCCGGGACTATCAACGGGGAGCTGTTTTTT
TRBV25-1	TRBJ2-5	TRBD2	NA	CASSEASGRQETQYF	TGTGCCAGCAGTGAGGCTAGCGGGAGGCAGGAGACCCAGTACTTC
TRBV7-9	TRBJ1-3	TRBD1	NA	CASSWDRPGNTIYF	TGTGCCAGCAGCTGGGACAGGCCGGGAAACACCATATATTTT
TRBV18	TRBJ2-1	NA	NA	CASSLSRGNEQFF	TGTGCCAGCTCGCTCTCTAGAGGCAATGAGCAGTTCTTC
TRBV5-4	TRBJ1-1	NA	NA	CASSLDRLNTEAFF	TGTGCCAGCAGCTTAGACAGGTTGAACACTGAAGCTTTCTTT
TRBV30	TRBJ1-5	NA	NA	CAWSPGGNQPQHF	TGTGCCTGGAGTCCCGGGGGGAATCAGCCCCAGCATTTT
TRBV11-2	TRBJ1-2	NA	once	CASSPSGINYGYTF	TGTGCCAGCAGCCCCTCGGGAATTAACTATGGCTACACCTTC
TRBV11-2	TRBJ2-2	TRBD2	NA	CAAPRGPGGTGELFF	TGTGCCGCACCGCGGGGCCCGGGAGGGACCGGGGAGCTGTTTTTT
TRBV7-6	TRBJ2-7	NA	NA	CASSPGDRPFTF	TGTGCCAGCAGCCCTGGAGATAGACCCTTTACCTTC
TRBV5-1	TRBJ2-7	TRBD1	NA	CASSSGTGRAYEQYF	TGCGCCAGCAGCAGTGGGACAGGGAGGGCCTACGAGCAGTACTTC
TRBV15	TRBJ1-4	NA	NA	CATSRDRAGGEKLFF	TGTGCCACCAGTAGGGACCGGGCGGGAGGTGAAAAACTGTTTTTT
TRBV30	TRBJ1-2	NA	NA	CAWNGQGYGYTF	TGTGCCTGGAACGGCCAGGGCTATGGCTACACCTTC
TRBV19	TRBJ2-3	NA	NA	CASSIVGGLSDTQYF	TGTGCCAGTAGTATAGTAGGCGGTTTGTCAGATACGCAGTATTTT
TRBV7-3	TRBJ1-6	NA	NA	CASSLGQGQAANSPLHF	TGTGCCAGCAGCTTAGGGCAGGGGCAGGCTGCCAATTCACCCCTCCACTTT
TRBV5-1	TRBJ2-1	TRBD2	NA	CASSKGTSGDYNEQFF	TGCGCCAGCAGCAAGGGGACTAGCGGGGATTACAATGAGCAGTTCTTC
TRBV15	TRBJ2-7	TRBD1	NA	CATSRGRGTGTREQYF	TGTGCCACCAGCAGAGGTCGGGGGACAGGAACTCGCGAGCAGTACTTC
TRBV5-4	TRBJ2-1	TRBD2	NA	CASSFTAGVANEQFF	TGTGCCAGCAGCTTTACAGCGGGAGTTGCCAATGAGCAGTTCTTC
TRBV5-4	TRBJ2-7	NA	NA	CASSLAGVPEQYF	TGTGCCAGCAGCTTGGCCGGGGTACCCGAGCAGTACTTC
TRBV6-1	TRBJ1-6	NA	NA	CASTAFRTTPLHF	TGTGCCAGCACCGCCTTCAGAACGACACCCCTCCACTTT
TRBV6-5	TRBJ1-5	NA	few	CASTPSPPQPQHF	TGTGCCAGCACCCCCTCCCCCCCCCAGCCCCAGCATTTT
TRBV5-6	TRBJ2-1	TRBD2	NA	CASSLFPGLAGNEQFF	TGTGCCAGCAGCTTGTTCCCCGGGCTAGCGGGGAATGAGCAGTTCTTC
TRBV5-1	TRBJ2-7	TRBD2	NA	CASSPRGQSWTSGKLEQYF	TGCGCCAGCAGCCCGAGGGGACAGTCCTGGACTAGCGGCAAGCTCGAGCAGTACTTC
TRBV25-1	TRBJ1-3	NA	NA	CASNPVGGNTIYF	TGTGCCAGCAATCCCGTCGGTGGAAACACCATATATTTT